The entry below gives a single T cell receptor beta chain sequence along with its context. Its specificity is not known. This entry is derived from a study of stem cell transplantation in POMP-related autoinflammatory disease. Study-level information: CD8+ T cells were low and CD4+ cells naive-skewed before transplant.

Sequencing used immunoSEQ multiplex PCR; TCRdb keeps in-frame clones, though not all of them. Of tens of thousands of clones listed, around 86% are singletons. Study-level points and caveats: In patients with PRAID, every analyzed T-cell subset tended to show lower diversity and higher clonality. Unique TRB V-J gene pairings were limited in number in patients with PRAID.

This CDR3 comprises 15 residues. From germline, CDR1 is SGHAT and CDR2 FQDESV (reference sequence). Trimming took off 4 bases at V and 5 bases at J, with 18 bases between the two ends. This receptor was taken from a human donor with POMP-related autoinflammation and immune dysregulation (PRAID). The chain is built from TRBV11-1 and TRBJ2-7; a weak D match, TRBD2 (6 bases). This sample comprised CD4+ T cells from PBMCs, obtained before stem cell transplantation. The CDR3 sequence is CASSSTRFSGDEQYF. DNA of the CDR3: TGTGCCAGCAGCTCGACCCGATTTTCGGGGGACGAGCAGTACTTC.